This T cell receptor beta chain was recovered during a study of control samples from healthy donors and cancer patients. Unmatched junction bases numbered 0, after V lost 0 bases and J lost 0 bases. The CDR3 is 15 residues long. In germline, CDR1 is SEHNR, CDR2 FQNEAQ (reference sequence). This clone was seen just once. Generated by immunoSEQ multiplex PCR, the TCRdb table keeps only in-frame clones and is missing some. This sample has 130,000 to 150,000 clones, with roughly 90% found just once. The rearrangement links TRBV7-9 to TRBJ2-7; TRBD1 matches at 9 bases. Sequencing input: blood. The sequence was collected from a man younger than 45 in good health. CDR3 loop: CASSLAGQGSYEQYF. As DNA, the CDR3 is TGTGCCAGCAGCTTAGCGGGACAGGGCTCCTACGAGCAGTACTTC.